The sequence of this TCR beta chain was determined in a study of pediatric ulcerative colitis. Study-level findings and limits: Acute severe colitis showed lower rectal diversity from clonal expansions.

Germline CDR1 and CDR2: SGHTS and YDEGEE. V dropped 4 bases and J dropped 6; count of bases not matched to a gene: 6. The length of the CDR3 is 13 residues. The rectum was sampled with one to two pinch biopsies at colonoscopy. A note on this clone: Its target is unknown.

Here immunoSEQ multiplex PCR was the method, and the copy in TCRdb shows in-frame clones only, minus some. The repertoire holds over 30,000 clones, with about 81% as singletons. What was sequenced was gut tissue. This clonotype was sampled from a boy aged 5-17 years with mild ulcerative colitis. The chain joins TRBV5-8 to TRBJ1-2, with 7 bases identical to TRBD1. CDR3 bases: TGTGCCAGCAGCCGAGACAGGGTAGATGGCTACACCTTC. Its translation: CASSRDRVDGYTF.